These T cell receptor beta chains were read from a single sample in a study of T-cell reconstitution after alpha-beta-depleted transplantation in children. Each CDR3 protein gets one entry after TCRdb re-called the PCR reads with MiXCR. The sample records some 600,000 distinct CDR3 sequences, 10% to 15% being singletons. This specimen was PBMCs, mostly from graft donor cells, taken 360 days after TCRalphabeta/CD19-depleted stem cell transplant. Every receptor here comes from a male patient aged 5 to 17 who had a stem cell transplant for acute myeloid leukemia, so the T cells may come from the graft donor. The CDR3 runs from the conserved cysteine through the conserved F or W. Fields, in order: D gene, clone size, J gene, V gene, CDR3 protein, CDR3 DNA. A D gene is named only where the DNA matches it firmly. Not every row has a clone size; where given, it reads once, few, many or a size class.

>.|.|TRBJ2-1|TRBV9
CASSPTPLGDLPWGFF
TGTGCCAGCAGCCCCACTCCTCTTGGGGACTTGCCCTGGGGGTTCTTC
>.|.|TRBJ2-7|TRBV20-1
CSARDRARTYEQYF
TGCAGTGCTAGAGATCGGGCCAGAACCTACGAGCAGTACTTC
>.|few|TRBJ1-1|TRBV7-8
CASSLDLGQAFF
TGTGCCAGCAGCTTAGACCTCGGACAAGCTTTCTTT
>.|.|TRBJ1-1|TRBV28
CASSSDYQNTEAFF
TGTGCCAGCAGTTCCGACTACCAGAACACTGAAGCTTTCTTT
>.|few|TRBJ2-1|TRBV28
CASSPHSPGTSSGEQFF
TGTGCCAGCAGTCCACATAGTCCCGGGACCAGCAGTGGTGAGCAGTTCTTC
>.|few|TRBJ1-3|TRBV4-2
CASSQGDTISGNTIYF
TGTGCCAGCAGCCAGGGGGACACCATCTCTGGAAACACCATATATTTT
>.|few|TRBJ2-5|TRBV18
CASSPPSQGGETQYF
TGTGCCAGCTCACCACCCAGCCAGGGTGGAGAGACCCAGTACTTC
>.|.|TRBJ2-3|TRBV14
CASSQKPSTDTQYF
TGTGCCAGCAGCCAAAAACCTAGCACAGATACGCAGTATTTT
>.|.|TRBJ2-1|TRBV28
CASGGWRDGHEQFF
TGTGCCAGCGGTGGTTGGCGGGATGGCCATGAGCAGTTCTTC
>.|few|TRBJ2-1|TRBV7-3
CASSKPGLSGEQFF
TGTGCCAGCAGCAAACCGGGACTGTCGGGTGAGCAGTTCTTC
>.|.|TRBJ2-2|TRBV15
CATSRAAGFNTGELFF
TGTGCCACCAGCAGAGCCGCGGGATTCAACACCGGGGAGCTGTTTTTT
>TRBD2|few|TRBJ2-3|TRBV7-7
CASSQLAFGADTQYF
TGTGCTAGCAGCCAACTAGCGTTTGGAGCAGATACGCAGTATTTT
>.|few|TRBJ1-2|TRBV12-3/TRBV12-4
CASSHGGYTF
TGTGCCAGCAGTCATGGGGGCTACACCTTC
>.|.|TRBJ1-2|TRBV6-5
CASSYSLGAKEGYTF
TGTGCCAGCAGTTACTCTCTGGGGGCAAAAGAAGGCTACACCTTC
>TRBD2|.|TRBJ2-7|TRBV20-1
CSARDPAGGRYEQYF
TGCAGTGCTAGAGACCCAGCGGGAGGGCGCTACGAGCAGTACTTC
>TRBD1|few|TRBJ2-7|TRBV24-1
CATSDSRTGFYEQYF
TGTGCCACCAGTGATTCCCGGACAGGGTTCTACGAGCAGTACTTC
>TRBD1|.|TRBJ2-3|TRBV28
CASSFRDRGHSTQYF
TGTGCCAGCAGTTTCCGGGACAGGGGCCATTCTACGCAGTATTTT
>.|once|TRBJ2-5|TRBV20-1
CCARVLLAKQETQYF
TGCTGCGCTAGAGTTCTCCTAGCGAAACAAGAGACCCAGTACTTC
>.|few|TRBJ2-1|TRBV9
CASSPLVRDEQFF
TGTGCCAGCAGCCCCCTGGTGAGGGATGAGCAGTTCTTC
>TRBD2|few|TRBJ2-7|TRBV2
CASRLTSGGRGEQYF
TGTGCCAGCAGACTGACTAGCGGGGGCCGGGGGGAGCAGTACTTC
>.|many|TRBJ1-6|TRBV12-3/TRBV12-4
CADGSPLHF
TGTGCCGACGGGTCACCCCTCCACTTT
>.|few|TRBJ1-5|TRBV19
CASSISEFNQPQHF
TGTGCCAGTAGTATATCAGAGTTCAATCAGCCCCAGCATTTT
>.|few|TRBJ2-2|TRBV29-1
CSVGQWGFAGELFF
TGCAGCGTTGGACAGTGGGGATTTGCCGGGGAGCTGTTTTTT
>TRBD1|.|TRBJ1-1|TRBV6-1
CASGSRRTGGTEAFF
TGTGCCAGCGGGTCCCGTCGGACAGGGGGAACTGAAGCTTTCTTT
>.|few|TRBJ2-2|TRBV12-5
CASGADSRTGELFF
TGTGCTAGTGGAGCCGACAGTCGCACCGGGGAGCTGTTTTTT
>.|.|TRBJ2-2|TRBV7-2
CASSKPRPGTGELFF
TGTGCCAGCAGCAAGCCCCGGCCGGGCACCGGGGAGCTGTTTTTT
>TRBD2|few|TRBJ2-7|TRBV28
CASSLFTSGSFTYEQYF
TGTGCCAGCAGTTTATTCACTAGCGGGAGCTTTACCTACGAGCAGTACTTC
>.|.|TRBJ2-5|TRBV14
CASSQDHDRTWVETQYF
TGTGCCAGCAGCCAAGATCACGACAGGACGTGGGTAGAGACCCAGTACTTC
>TRBD2|few|TRBJ2-3|TRBV20-1
CSAPLAVVRTDTQYF
TGCAGTGCGCCACTAGCGGTCGTTAGAACAGATACGCAGTATTTT
>.|.|TRBJ2-3|TRBV7-3
CASSLAGIPPDTQYF
TGTGCCAGCAGCTTAGCGGGAATCCCCCCAGATACGCAGTATTTT
>.|many|TRBJ2-1|TRBV9
CASSEVPRYYNEQFF
TGTGCCAGCAGCGAGGTGCCTCGCTACTACAATGAGCAGTTCTTC
>.|many|TRBJ2-2|TRBV29-1
CSSSGITNTGELFF
TGCAGCTCCTCAGGGATCACGAACACCGGGGAGCTGTTTTTT
>.|few|TRBJ1-4|TRBV20-1
CSAFRVGNEKLFF
TGCAGTGCTTTCAGGGTTGGTAATGAAAAACTGTTTTTT
>TRBD2|few|TRBJ2-1|TRBV7-3
CASSAKGLAGGPSYNEQFF
TGTGCCAGCAGCGCGAAAGGCCTAGCGGGAGGGCCGAGCTACAATGAGCAGTTCTTC
>TRBD2|.|TRBJ2-2|TRBV20-1
CSAREGPSGIIGELFF
TGCAGTGCTAGAGAGGGTCCTAGCGGGATTATCGGGGAGCTGTTTTTT
>TRBD1|.|TRBJ2-2|TRBV11-3
CASRKTGSSNTGELFF
TGTGCCAGCAGAAAGACAGGGAGTTCGAACACCGGGGAGCTGTTTTTT
>TRBD1|.|TRBJ1-1|TRBV30
CAWTGGLAEAFF
TGTGCCTGGACAGGGGGCCTAGCTGAAGCTTTCTTT
>TRBD2|few|TRBJ2-3|TRBV24-1
CATATSGGTDTQYF
TGTGCCACCGCCACTAGCGGGGGCACAGATACGCAGTATTTT
>TRBD2|.|TRBJ2-3|TRBV4-3
CASSLFLAGGPDTQYF
TGCGCCAGCAGCCTTTTCCTAGCGGGAGGGCCAGATACGCAGTATTTT
>.|many|TRBJ2-6|TRBV20-1
CSARVEDLWANVLTF
TGCAGTGCTAGAGTTGAGGATTTATGGGCCAACGTCCTGACTTTC
>.|.|TRBJ2-7|TRBV28
CASSFGPRGSNEQYF
TGTGCCAGCAGTTTCGGACCCCGGGGGTCGAACGAGCAGTACTTC
>.|.|TRBJ2-3|TRBV28
CASSLFQLEGTDTQYF
TGTGCCAGCAGTTTATTCCAACTGGAAGGGACAGATACGCAGTATTTT
>.|.|TRBJ2-5|TRBV12-3/TRBV12-4
CASSLATGETQYF
TGTGCCAGCAGTTTAGCCACGGGCGAGACCCAGTACTTC
>TRBD1|.|TRBJ2-1|TRBV30
CAWSIRDRVLYNEQFF
TGTGCCTGGAGCATACGGGACAGGGTATTATACAATGAGCAGTTCTTC
>TRBD1|few|TRBJ1-4|TRBV28
CASSFRATGGNEKLFF
TGTGCCAGCAGTTTTAGGGCGACAGGGGGAAATGAAAAACTGTTTTTT
>TRBD1|.|TRBJ1-2|TRBV4-3
CASSHGDRGFFGYTF
TGCGCCAGCAGCCACGGGGACAGGGGGTTTTTTGGCTACACCTTC
>TRBD2|few|TRBJ2-1|TRBV14
CASSQDGRAYLNEQFF
TGTGCCAGCAGCCAAGACGGGAGGGCCTACTTAAATGAGCAGTTCTTC
>.|few|TRBJ2-7|TRBV3-1
CASKEEGGSYEQYF
TGTGCCAGCAAGGAGGAAGGGGGAAGCTACGAGCAGTACTTC
>TRBD2|few|TRBJ2-1|TRBV5-1
CASSLRTSGSYEQFF
TGCGCCAGCAGCTTGCGGACTAGCGGGAGCTATGAGCAGTTCTTC
>.|many|TRBJ1-5|TRBV28
CASRGGPSNQPQHF
TGTGCCAGCAGGGGCGGACCTAGCAATCAGCCCCAGCATTTT
>TRBD2|.|TRBJ2-2|TRBV13
CASSLIPPGTRSTGELFF
TGTGCCAGCAGCTTAATCCCTCCCGGGACTAGATCCACCGGGGAGCTGTTTTTT
>.|few|TRBJ2-1|TRBV4-1
CASSQVHPYWINNEQFF
TGCGCCAGCAGCCAAGTCCACCCTTACTGGATAAACAATGAGCAGTTCTTC
>TRBD1|.|TRBJ2-3|TRBV7-2
CASSLDRGLMDTQYF
TGTGCCAGCAGCCTGGACAGGGGGCTTATGGATACGCAGTATTTT
>.|few|TRBJ2-5|TRBV7-6
CASSLRRRETQYF
TGTGCCAGCAGCTTACGGCGTCGGGAGACCCAGTACTTC
>.|many|TRBJ2-2|TRBV29-1
CSALIGELFF
TGCAGCGCATTAATCGGGGAGCTGTTTTTT